This T cell receptor beta chain originates from a study of T cell repertoires in cytomegalovirus infection. Whole-study context: An indication of both CMV infection and matching HLA type came from public TCR beta signatures.

Trimming removed 9 bases from V and 3 bases from J, with 16 bases in between. Germline CDR1 MNHEY, CDR2 SVGAGI. The CDR3 extends over 14 amino acids. Via MiXCR, TCRdb re-called the reads, giving one row per CDR3 protein. Of some 350,000 distinct CDR3 sequences in the sample, about a sixth were seen once. Study results and limitations: Dominating the ex vivo response were TCR beta clonotypes that were CMV-specific and HLA-C-restricted. Pooled public TCR beta family frequency picked out CMV carriers with the relevant HLA.

Only a few counts were recorded for this clonotype. What it recognizes is unknown. This chain joins TRBV6-5 and TRBJ2-3; maybe TRBD2 (6 bases). Sequences were obtained from PBMCs. This receptor was obtained from a human donor in good health (CMV status not recorded). Some clones in this sample may be carry-over from other donors' samples. The CDR3 loop reads CASSRGVETDTQYF. Written as DNA, the CDR3 is TGTGCCAGTTCCCGCGGGGTGGAGACAGATACGCAGTATTTT.